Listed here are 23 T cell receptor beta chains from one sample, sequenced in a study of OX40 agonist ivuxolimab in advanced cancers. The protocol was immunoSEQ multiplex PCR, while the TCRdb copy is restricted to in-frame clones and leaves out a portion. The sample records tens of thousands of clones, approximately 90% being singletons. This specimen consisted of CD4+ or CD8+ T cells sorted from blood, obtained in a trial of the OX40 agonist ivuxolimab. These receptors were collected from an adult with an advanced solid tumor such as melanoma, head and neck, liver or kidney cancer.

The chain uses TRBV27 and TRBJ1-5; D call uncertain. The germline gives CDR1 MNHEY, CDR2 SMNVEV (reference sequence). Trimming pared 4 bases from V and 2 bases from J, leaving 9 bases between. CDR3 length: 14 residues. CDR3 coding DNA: TGTGCCAGCAGTTCCACCGTTGGCAATCAGCCCCAGCATTTT. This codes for CASSSTVGNQPQHF.

The CDR3 DNA reads as TGTGCTAGTGGTTTGGTACAGGGTAACACCGGGGAGCTGTTTTTT. It translates to CASGLVQGNTGELFF. The genes are TRBV12-5 and TRBJ2-2; maybe TRBD1 (6 bases). The V end lost 0 bases, the J end lost 2 bases, and 7 bases lay between the germline ends. The CDR3 has 15 residues. From germline, CDR1 is LGHNT and CDR2 FRNRAP. Full variable domain (rest looked up from reference TRBV12-5 and TRBJ2-2): DARVTQTPRHKVTEMGQEVTMRCQPILGHNTVFWYRQTMMQGLELLAYFRNRAPLDDSGMPKDRFSAEMPDATLATLKIQPSEPRDSAVYFCASGLVQGNTGELFFGEGSRLTVL.

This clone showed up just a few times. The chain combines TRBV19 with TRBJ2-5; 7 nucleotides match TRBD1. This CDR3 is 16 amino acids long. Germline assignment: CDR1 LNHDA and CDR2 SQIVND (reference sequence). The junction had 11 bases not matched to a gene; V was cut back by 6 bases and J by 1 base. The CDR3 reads CASSIGTETPQETQYF. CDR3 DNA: TGTGCCAGTAGCATCGGGACAGAGACTCCCCAAGAGACCCAGTACTTC.

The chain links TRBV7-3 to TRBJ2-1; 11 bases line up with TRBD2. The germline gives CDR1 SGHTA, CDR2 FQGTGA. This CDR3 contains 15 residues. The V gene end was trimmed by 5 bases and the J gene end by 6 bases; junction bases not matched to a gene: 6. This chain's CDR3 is CASSELAGVGNEQFF. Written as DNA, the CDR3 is TGTGCCAGCAGCGAACTAGCGGGAGTTGGCAATGAGCAGTTCTTC.

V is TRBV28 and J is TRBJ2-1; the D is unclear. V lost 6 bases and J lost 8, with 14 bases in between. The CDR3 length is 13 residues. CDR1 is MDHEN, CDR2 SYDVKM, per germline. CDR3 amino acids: CASSQTTTDEQFF. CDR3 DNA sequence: TGTGCCAGCAGCCAAACGACCACGGATGAGCAGTTCTTC.

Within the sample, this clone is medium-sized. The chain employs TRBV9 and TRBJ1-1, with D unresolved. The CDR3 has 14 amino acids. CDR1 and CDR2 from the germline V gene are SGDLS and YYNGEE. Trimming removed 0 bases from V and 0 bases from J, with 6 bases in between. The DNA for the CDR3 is TGTGCCAGCAGCGTAGCAGGTTTGAACACTGAAGCTTTCTTT. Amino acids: CASSVAGLNTEAFF.

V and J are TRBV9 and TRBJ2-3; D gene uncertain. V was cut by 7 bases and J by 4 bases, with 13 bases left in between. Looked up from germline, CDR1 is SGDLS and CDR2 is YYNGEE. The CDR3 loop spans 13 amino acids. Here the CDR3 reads CASSTTGPDTQYF. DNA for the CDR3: TGTGCCAGCTCCACCACCGGGCCAGATACGCAGTATTTT.

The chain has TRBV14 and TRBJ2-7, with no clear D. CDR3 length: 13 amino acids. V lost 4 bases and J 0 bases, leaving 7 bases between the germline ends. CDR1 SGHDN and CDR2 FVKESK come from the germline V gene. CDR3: CASSLPASYEQYF. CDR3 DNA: TGTGCCAGCAGCCTACCCGCCTCCTACGAGCAGTACTTC.

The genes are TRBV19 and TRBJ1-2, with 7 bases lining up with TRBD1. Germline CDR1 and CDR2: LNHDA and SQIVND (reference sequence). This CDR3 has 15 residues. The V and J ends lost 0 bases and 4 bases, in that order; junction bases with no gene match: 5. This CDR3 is CASSIEDRSAYGYTF. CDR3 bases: TGTGCCAGTAGTATAGAGGACAGGTCCGCCTATGGCTACACCTTC.

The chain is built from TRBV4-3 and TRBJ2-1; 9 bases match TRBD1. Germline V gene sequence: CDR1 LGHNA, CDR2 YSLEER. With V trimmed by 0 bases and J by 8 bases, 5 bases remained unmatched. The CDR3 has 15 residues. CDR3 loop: CASSQDSDRGDEQFF. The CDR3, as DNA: TGCGCCAGCAGCCAAGATTCCGACAGGGGGGATGAGCAGTTCTTC.

DNA of the CDR3: TGCGCCAGCAGCTTGGGGAGACAGGGGGTAATCGAGCAGTACTTC. This encodes CASSLGRQGVIEQYF. V gene TRBV5-1 combines with J gene TRBJ2-7, with 9 positions matching TRBD1. The CDR3 is 15 residues long. Unmatched junction bases numbered 7, after V lost 0 bases and J lost 6 bases. Germline CDR1 and CDR2: SGHRS and YFSETQ.

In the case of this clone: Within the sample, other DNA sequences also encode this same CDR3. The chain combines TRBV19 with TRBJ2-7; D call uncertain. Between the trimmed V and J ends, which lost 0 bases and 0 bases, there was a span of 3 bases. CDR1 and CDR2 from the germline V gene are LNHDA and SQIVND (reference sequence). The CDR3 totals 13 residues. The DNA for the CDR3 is TGTGCCAGTAGTATAGATAGCTCCTACGAGCAGTACTTC. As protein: CASSIDSSYEQYF.

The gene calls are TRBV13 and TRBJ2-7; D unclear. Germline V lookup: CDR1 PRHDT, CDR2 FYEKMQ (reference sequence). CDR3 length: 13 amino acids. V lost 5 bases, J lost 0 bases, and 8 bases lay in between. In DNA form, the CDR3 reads TGTGCCAGCAGCCTGGAGAGCTCCTACGAGCAGTACTTC. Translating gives CASSLESSYEQYF.

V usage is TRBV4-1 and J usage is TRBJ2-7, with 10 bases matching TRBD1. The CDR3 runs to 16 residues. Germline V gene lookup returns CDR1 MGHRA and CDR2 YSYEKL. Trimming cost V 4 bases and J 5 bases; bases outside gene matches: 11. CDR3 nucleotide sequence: TGCGCCAGCAGCCTGAGTCCCGGGACAGGGGTGCACGAGCAGTACTTC. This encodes CASSLSPGTGVHEQYF.

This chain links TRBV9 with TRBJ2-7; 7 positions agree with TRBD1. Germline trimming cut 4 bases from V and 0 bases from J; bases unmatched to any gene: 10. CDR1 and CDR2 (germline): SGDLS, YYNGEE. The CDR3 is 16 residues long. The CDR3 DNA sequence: TGTGCCAGCAGCACCCCCCGACAGGGAAGCTCCTACGAGCAGTACTTC. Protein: CASSTPRQGSSYEQYF.

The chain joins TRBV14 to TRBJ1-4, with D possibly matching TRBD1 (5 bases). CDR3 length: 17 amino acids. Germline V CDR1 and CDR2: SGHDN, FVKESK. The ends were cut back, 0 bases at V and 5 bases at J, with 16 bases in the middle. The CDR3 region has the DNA TGTGCCAGCAGCCAAGATTTGAAAAAGAAGGGGAATGAAAAACTGTTTTTT. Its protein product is CASSQDLKKKGNEKLFF.

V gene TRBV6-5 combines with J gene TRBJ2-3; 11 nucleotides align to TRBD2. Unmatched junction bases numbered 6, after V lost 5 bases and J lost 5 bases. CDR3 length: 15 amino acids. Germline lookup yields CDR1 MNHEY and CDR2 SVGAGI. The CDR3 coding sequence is TGTGCCAGCAGTCATGGGACTAGCGGCAGAGATACGCAGTATTTT. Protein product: CASSHGTSGRDTQYF.

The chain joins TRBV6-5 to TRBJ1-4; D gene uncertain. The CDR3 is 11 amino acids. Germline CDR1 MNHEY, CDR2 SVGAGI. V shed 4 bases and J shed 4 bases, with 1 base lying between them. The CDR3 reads CASSFNEKLFF. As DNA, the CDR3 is TGTGCCAGCAGTTTTAATGAAAAACTGTTTTTT.

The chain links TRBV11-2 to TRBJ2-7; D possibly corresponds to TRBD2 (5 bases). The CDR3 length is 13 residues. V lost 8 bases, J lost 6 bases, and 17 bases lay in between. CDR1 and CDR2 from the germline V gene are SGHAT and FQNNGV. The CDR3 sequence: CASGWAGGGEQYF. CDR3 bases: TGTGCCAGCGGTTGGGCGGGTGGCGGCGAGCAGTACTTC.

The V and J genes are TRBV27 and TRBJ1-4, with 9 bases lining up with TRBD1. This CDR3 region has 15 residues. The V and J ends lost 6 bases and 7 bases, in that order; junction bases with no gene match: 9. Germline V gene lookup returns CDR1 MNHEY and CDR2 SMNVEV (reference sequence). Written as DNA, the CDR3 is TGTGCCAGCAGCCTGGGGGACAGGGCGGGTGAAAAACTGTTTTTT. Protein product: CASSLGDRAGEKLFF.

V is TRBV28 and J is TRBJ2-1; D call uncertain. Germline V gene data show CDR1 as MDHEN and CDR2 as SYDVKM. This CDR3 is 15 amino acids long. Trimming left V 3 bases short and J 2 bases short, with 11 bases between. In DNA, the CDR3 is TGTGCCAGCAGTTTTGCCGGTCCGACCTACAATGAGCAGTTCTTC. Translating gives CASSFAGPTYNEQFF.

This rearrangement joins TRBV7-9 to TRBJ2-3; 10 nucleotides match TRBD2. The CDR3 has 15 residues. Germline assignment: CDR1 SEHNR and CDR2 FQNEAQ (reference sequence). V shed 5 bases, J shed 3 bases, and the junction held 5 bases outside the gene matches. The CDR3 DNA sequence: TGTGCCAGCAGCCAAGGACTAGCGGAGACAGATACGCAGTATTTT. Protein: CASSQGLAETDTQYF.

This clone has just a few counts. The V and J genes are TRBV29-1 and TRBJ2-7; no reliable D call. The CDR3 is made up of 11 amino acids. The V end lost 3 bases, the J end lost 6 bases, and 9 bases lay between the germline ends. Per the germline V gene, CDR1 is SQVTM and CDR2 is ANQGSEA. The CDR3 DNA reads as TGCAGCGTTGAGACTCTTGGCGAGCAGTACTTC. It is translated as CSVETLGEQYF.